These 3 T cell receptor beta chains share one sample of origin, sequenced in a study of blood T cells in healthy people across ages. Primed by a sample-barcoded 5' primer and a J-beta primer mix, a second PCR proceeded for about 6 to 12 cycles. TCRdb independently ran MiXCR on the 5' RACE reads; one entry per CDR3 protein. The sample carries 2 million or so distinct CDR3 sequences, just under 50% recorded once. The sequencing input was blood. These receptor sequences come from a woman in her 40s in good health.

The gene calls are TRBV4-1 and TRBJ2-3; D gene unclear. V lost 1 base, J lost 10 bases, and 12 bases lay in between. The CDR3 extends over 13 amino acids. Per the germline V gene, CDR1 is MGHRA and CDR2 is YSYEKL. CDR3: CASSQALGMAQYF. As DNA, the CDR3 is TGCGCCAGCAGCCAAGCCCTGGGAATGGCGCAGTATTTT.

This clonotype was seen only a few times. This rearrangement joins TRBV6-2 or TRBV6-3 to TRBJ1-2; unclear D gene. The V gene's germline CDR1 is MNHEY and CDR2 SVGEGT. The CDR3 covers 15 residues. V lost 5 bases and J lost 4, with 17 bases in between. CDR3 residues: CASSQQNAKAYGYTF. CDR3 bases: TGTGCCAGCAGTCAACAGAACGCTAAGGCCTATGGCTACACCTTC.

This chain connects TRBV10-3 to TRBJ1-2; TRBD1 might be the D (5 bases). In germline, CDR1 is ENHRY, CDR2 SYGVKD. There are 15 residues in the CDR3. The V end lost 2 bases, the J end lost 2 bases, and 12 bases lay between the germline ends. CDR3 sequence (DNA): TGTGCCATCAGTGAGCAACGGGGCCGAAACTATGGCTACACCTTC. Its translation is CAISEQRGRNYGYTF.